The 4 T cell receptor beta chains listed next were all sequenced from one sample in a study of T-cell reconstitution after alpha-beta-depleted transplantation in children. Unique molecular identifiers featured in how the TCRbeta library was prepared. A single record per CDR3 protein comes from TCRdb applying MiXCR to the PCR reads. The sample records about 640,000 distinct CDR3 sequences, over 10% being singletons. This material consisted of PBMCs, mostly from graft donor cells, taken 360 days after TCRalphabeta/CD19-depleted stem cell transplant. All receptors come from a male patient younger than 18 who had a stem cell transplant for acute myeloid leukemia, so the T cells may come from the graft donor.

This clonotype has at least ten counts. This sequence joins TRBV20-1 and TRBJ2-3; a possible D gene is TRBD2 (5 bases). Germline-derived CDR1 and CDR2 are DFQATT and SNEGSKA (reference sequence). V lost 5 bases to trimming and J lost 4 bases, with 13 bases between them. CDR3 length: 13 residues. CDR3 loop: CSALGEDADTQYF. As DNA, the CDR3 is TGCAGTGCTCTGGGAGAGGATGCAGATACGCAGTATTTT.

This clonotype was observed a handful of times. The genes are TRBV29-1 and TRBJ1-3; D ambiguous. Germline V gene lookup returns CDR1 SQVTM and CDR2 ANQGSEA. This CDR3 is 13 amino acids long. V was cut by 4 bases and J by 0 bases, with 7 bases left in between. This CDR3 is CSVVGYSGNTIYF. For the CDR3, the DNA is TGCAGCGTTGTCGGCTACTCTGGAAACACCATATATTTT. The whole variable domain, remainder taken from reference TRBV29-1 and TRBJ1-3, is SAVISQKPSRDICQRGTSLTIQCQVDSQVTMMFWYRQQPGQSLTLIATANQGSEATYESGFVIDKFPISRPNLTFSTLTVSNMSPEDSSIYLCSVVGYSGNTIYFGEGSWLTVV.

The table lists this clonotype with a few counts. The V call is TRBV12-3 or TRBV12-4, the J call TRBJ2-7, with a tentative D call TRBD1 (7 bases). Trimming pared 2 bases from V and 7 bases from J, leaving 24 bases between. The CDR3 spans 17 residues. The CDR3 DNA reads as TGTGCCAGCAGTTTAAAAACAGGGGCAGGGAGGTCTAGGGAGCAGTACTTC. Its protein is CASSLKTGAGRSREQYF.

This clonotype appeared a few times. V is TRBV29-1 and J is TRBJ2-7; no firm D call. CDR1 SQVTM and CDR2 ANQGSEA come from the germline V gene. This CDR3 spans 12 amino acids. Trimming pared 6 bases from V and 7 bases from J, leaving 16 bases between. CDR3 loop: CSVESLRVEQYF. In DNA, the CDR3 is TGCAGCGTGGAATCCCTGCGAGTGGAGCAGTACTTC.